A single sample gave rise to the 23 T cell receptor beta chains below, sequenced in a study of naive CD8 T cells in extremely preterm neonates. Assay: immunoSEQ multiplex PCR; the TCRdb copy retains only in-frame clones and omits some. The sample consists of roughly 4,000 clones, over 95% of them appearing once. The specimen was naive CD8+ T cells from blood. The receptors originated from a human donor in good health.

V usage is TRBV5-1 and J usage is TRBJ2-3, with 16 bases fitting TRBD2. CDR1 and CDR2 (germline): SGHRS, YFSETQ. There are 19 residues in the CDR3. With V trimmed by 3 bases and J by 4 bases, 11 bases remained unmatched. This CDR3 reads CASSSGTSGGAVGADTQYF. The CDR3 region has the DNA TGCGCCAGCAGCTCCGGGACTAGCGGGGGGGCCGTCGGCGCAGATACGCAGTATTTT.

This rearrangement joins TRBV7-9 to TRBJ1-2; D ambiguous. Deletions cut 5 bases from V and 1 base from J, with 11 bases between. The CDR3 spans 14 residues. CDR1 is SEHNR and CDR2 is FQNEAQ in the germline V gene (reference sequence). The CDR3 DNA sequence: TGTGCCAGCAGCCCCTCCCTCCGTAACTATGGCTACACCTTC. Its protein is CASSPSLRNYGYTF.

The genes are TRBV19 and TRBJ1-6; D ambiguous. The CDR3 length is 13 residues. Trimming shortened V by 3 bases and J by 7 bases, and 7 bases separated the two germline ends. Germline CDR1 and CDR2: LNHDA and SQIVND (reference sequence). CDR3 nucleotides: TGTGCCAGTAGTATTGGGCCCAATTCACCCCTCCACTTT. Its protein is CASSIGPNSPLHF.

In its sample, this clone was seen once. This rearrangement joins TRBV4-1 to TRBJ2-1; D not certain. Trimming stripped 0 bases from V and 0 bases from J, with 15 bases between. Germline V gene sequence: CDR1 MGHRA, CDR2 YSYEKL. The CDR3 contains 18 residues. The DNA for the CDR3 is TGCGCCAGCAGCCAAGATCCACCGACTCCCAGCTCCTACAATGAGCAGTTCTTC. Its protein product is CASSQDPPTPSSYNEQFF.

This clone has only one observation. The chain employs TRBV7-9 and TRBJ2-1; perhaps TRBD1 as D (5 bases). The germline V and J ends were trimmed by 4 bases and 6 bases, with 19 bases remaining between them. Germline V gene lookup returns CDR1 SEHNR and CDR2 FQNEAQ (reference sequence). The CDR3 contains 16 residues. The CDR3 DNA is TGTGCCAGCAGCTCCCTCGGTGGGGCACCATTCAATGAGCAGTTCTTC. This gives the protein CASSSLGGAPFNEQFF. The full variable domain, completed using reference TRBV7-9 and TRBJ2-1, is DTGVSQNPRHKITKRGQNVTFRCDPISEHNRLYWYRQTLGQGPEFLTYFQNEAQLEKSRLLSDRFSAERPKGSFSTLEIQRTEQGDSAMYLCASSSLGGAPFNEQFFGPGTRLTVL.

The V gene is TRBV2, the J gene TRBJ2-3, with 7 bases fitting TRBD2. The CDR3 runs 13 residues. CDR1 SNHLY and CDR2 FYNNEI come from the germline V gene. Unmatched junction bases numbered 5, after V lost 7 bases and J lost 4 bases. The CDR3 coding sequence is TGTGCCAGCATACGGGGGGAGGCAGATACGCAGTATTTT. This translates into CASIRGEADTQYF.

Written as DNA, the CDR3 is TGTGCCAGCAGTGAAGCAGTCCCGAGGGGCAATCAGCCCCAGCATTTT. It translates to CASSEAVPRGNQPQHF. The chain has TRBV6-1 and TRBJ1-5; D unresolved. With 0 bases removed from V and 2 bases from J, the gap between germline ends came to 11 bases. CDR1 and CDR2 from the germline V gene are MNHNS and SASEGT. This CDR3 region has 16 residues.

The chain links TRBV6-6 to TRBJ2-7, with TRBD1 matching over 7 bases. The germline CDR1 and CDR2 sequences are MNHNY and SVGAGI (reference sequence). The V and J ends lost 5 bases and 6 bases, in that order; junction bases with no gene match: 7. This CDR3 contains 13 residues. The CDR3 bases are TGTGCCAGCAGTCCTGACAGGGTCGGCGAGCAGTACTTC. It specifies CASSPDRVGEQYF.

The chain links TRBV6-1 to TRBJ1-1; D call uncertain. There are 12 residues in the CDR3. V shed 4 bases and J shed 4 bases, with 7 bases lying between them. Germline V gives CDR1 MNHNS, CDR2 SASEGT. CDR3 amino acids: CASSASPTEAFF. The CDR3 DNA follows: TGTGCCAGCAGTGCCAGTCCCACTGAAGCTTTCTTT.

This chain uses TRBV7-9 with TRBJ1-1; D is undetermined. CDR3 length equals 16 residues. The ends were cut back, 7 bases at V and 1 base at J, with 19 bases in the middle. Looked up from germline, CDR1 is SEHNR and CDR2 is FQNEAQ (reference sequence). CDR3 sequence (DNA): TGTGCCAGCATCCCCTCGGCACGCCCAGGGAACACTGAAGCTTTCTTT. The encoded protein is CASIPSARPGNTEAFF.

About this clone itself: An end of the junction differs from the germline gene, which may be a read error. The chain uses TRBV7-4 and TRBJ1-2, with 9 bases that match TRBD1. Per the germline V gene, CDR1 is SGHVT and CDR2 is SQSDAQ. CDR3 size: 15 residues. In DNA, the CDR3 is TGTGCCAGCAGCCTGGACAGGGGCGCTAACTATGGCCACACCTTC. Translation: CASSLDRGANYGHTF.

The chain is built from TRBV9 and TRBJ1-5, with 7 bases that match TRBD1. This CDR3 contains 13 residues. Germline CDR1 and CDR2: SGDLS and YYNGEE. V lost 4 bases to trimming and J lost 4 bases; unmatched junction nucleotides: 2. The CDR3 DNA sequence: TGTGCCAGCAGCTTACAGGGGAATCAGCCCCAGCATTTT. Translating gives CASSLQGNQPQHF.

The chain uses TRBV5-1 and TRBJ1-2; D remains unclear. This CDR3 spans 13 amino acids. The germline CDR1 and CDR2 sequences are SGHRS and YFSETQ. With 1 base removed from V and 5 bases from J, the gap between germline ends came to 9 bases. The CDR3: CASSLSQDYGYTF. CDR3 sequence (DNA): TGCGCCAGCAGCTTGAGTCAGGATTATGGCTACACCTTC. Looking up the rest from reference TRBV5-1 and TRBJ1-2 gives the full variable domain: KAGVTQTPRYLIKTRGQQVTLSCSPISGHRSVSWYQQTPGQGLQFLFEYFSETQRNKGNFPGRFSGRQFSNSRSEMNVSTLELGDSALYLCASSLSQDYGYTFGSGTRLTVV.

V gene TRBV7-9 combines with J gene TRBJ1-1; TRBD1 matches at 10 bases. CDR3 size: 18 residues. The ends lost 5 bases at V and 4 bases at J; junction bases unmatched: 16. Germline V gives CDR1 SEHNR, CDR2 FQNEAQ (reference sequence). CDR3 sequence (DNA): TGTGCCAGCAGCGGATCAGGACAGGGGGGAATGTTGAGCACTGAAGCTTTCTTT. Translated: CASSGSGQGGMLSTEAFF.

The V and J genes are TRBV4-3 and TRBJ2-2, with TRBD2 matching 8 bases. V lost 0 bases, J lost 6 bases, and 9 bases stayed unmatched. The germline gives CDR1 LGHNA, CDR2 YSLEER. This CDR3 has 17 amino acids. The CDR3 loop reads CASSQDLGTRRAGELFF. In DNA form, the CDR3 reads TGCGCCAGCAGCCAAGATTTAGGGACTAGAAGGGCCGGGGAGCTGTTTTTT.

The chain joins TRBV4-3 to TRBJ2-7, with 11 bases aligning to TRBD1. This CDR3 has 16 residues. Germline lookup yields CDR1 LGHNA and CDR2 YSLEER. With V trimmed by 0 bases and J by 6 bases, 7 bases remained unmatched. DNA for the CDR3: TGCGCCAGCAGCCAAGATATAATGGACAGGGGGCGCGAGCAGTACTTC. As protein: CASSQDIMDRGREQYF.

The V call is TRBV28, the J call TRBJ2-5; 11 positions agree with TRBD2. The CDR3 consists of 15 residues. Germline V gives CDR1 MDHEN, CDR2 SYDVKM. V dropped 5 bases and J dropped 0; count of bases not matched to a gene: 2. The CDR3 nucleotides read TGTGCCAGCAGTGCGACTAGCGGGAACCAAGAGACCCAGTACTTC. Its protein is CASSATSGNQETQYF.

The chain has TRBV13 and TRBJ2-5, with no clear D. There are 14 residues in the CDR3. The V end was cut by 5 bases, the J end by 2 bases, with 12 bases between. Per germline, CDR1 PRHDT and CDR2 FYEKMQ (reference sequence). For the CDR3, the DNA is TGTGCCAGCAGCGCCCGTCTCGGGCAAGAGACCCAGTACTTC. It translates to CASSARLGQETQYF.

V is TRBV4-1 and J is TRBJ2-6; tentative D call: TRBD1 (5 bases). CDR1 and CDR2 (germline): MGHRA, YSYEKL. V lost 0 bases and J 1 base, leaving 13 bases between the germline ends. This CDR3 spans 18 amino acids. The CDR3 here is CASSQDERGWSGANVLTF. The CDR3 nucleotides are TGCGCCAGCAGCCAAGATGAAAGGGGCTGGTCTGGGGCCAACGTCCTGACTTTC.

The genes are TRBV7-9 and TRBJ1-4, with 7 bases aligning to TRBD1. With V trimmed by 5 bases and J by 4 bases, 1 base remained unmatched. This CDR3 comprises 13 residues. The germline V gene has CDR1 SEHNR and CDR2 FQNEAQ (reference sequence). CDR3 DNA: TGTGCCAGCAGCGACAGGGATAATGAAAAACTGTTTTTT. Its translation is CASSDRDNEKLFF.

V gene TRBV15 combines with J gene TRBJ1-1, with D possibly TRBD1 on 6 matching bases. This CDR3 contains 14 residues. V dropped 7 bases and J dropped 1 base, with 13 bases sitting between them. Per germline, CDR1 LNHNV and CDR2 YYDKDF (reference sequence). CDR3 region: CATKQKQGNTEAFF. The CDR3 DNA reads as TGTGCCACCAAGCAAAAACAGGGGAACACTGAAGCTTTCTTT.

This chain connects TRBV2 to TRBJ2-7; a weak D match, TRBD2 (5 bases). V lost 4 bases to trimming and J lost 3 bases, with 13 bases between them. This CDR3 region has 14 residues. CDR1 is SNHLY and CDR2 is FYNNEI in the germline V gene. The CDR3 sequence is CASSVEPAGYEQYF. CDR3 in DNA: TGTGCCAGCAGTGTGGAGCCCGCGGGCTACGAGCAGTACTTC.

This chain uses TRBV4-2 with TRBJ2-3, with 12 nucleotides matching TRBD2. The V gene end was trimmed by 4 bases and the J gene end by 5 bases; junction bases not matched to a gene: 4. CDR3 length equals 15 residues. Germline V gene sequence: CDR1 LGHNA, CDR2 YNFKEQ. The CDR3 nucleotides read TGTGCCAGCAGCCTACGGACTAGCGGGGAAGATACGCAGTATTTT. Its protein product is CASSLRTSGEDTQYF.